This T cell receptor beta chain was observed in a study of T cells after yellow fever vaccination. Study-level findings and limits: The booster saw the reappearance of most primary-vaccination clones (nearly 98% CD4, roughly 90% CD8).

This clonotype was seen many times. Antigen: not known. Germline V gene data show CDR1 as ENHRY and CDR2 as SYGVKD. The CDR3 has 12 amino acids. J gave up 9 bases and V 6 bases, and 4 bases lay outside the gene matches. Conversion of TCR transcripts into cDNA relied on 5'RACE template switching, which added a universal primer site and UMIs. From the 5' RACE reads, TCRdb called clonotypes with MiXCR, one entry per CDR3 protein. The sample has about 360,000 distinct CDR3 sequences; more than 5.5% are singletons. V gene TRBV10-3 combines with J gene TRBJ2-2; TRBD2 matches 7 bases. Sequencing used PBMCs, obtained 5 days after the yellow fever booster vaccination. The origin of this receptor is a man aged 30 to 45 who received the YFV17D yellow fever vaccine. The CDR3 sequence is CAISHGGRELFF. As DNA, the CDR3 is TGTGCCATCAGCCACGGGGGGAGGGAGCTGTTTTTT.